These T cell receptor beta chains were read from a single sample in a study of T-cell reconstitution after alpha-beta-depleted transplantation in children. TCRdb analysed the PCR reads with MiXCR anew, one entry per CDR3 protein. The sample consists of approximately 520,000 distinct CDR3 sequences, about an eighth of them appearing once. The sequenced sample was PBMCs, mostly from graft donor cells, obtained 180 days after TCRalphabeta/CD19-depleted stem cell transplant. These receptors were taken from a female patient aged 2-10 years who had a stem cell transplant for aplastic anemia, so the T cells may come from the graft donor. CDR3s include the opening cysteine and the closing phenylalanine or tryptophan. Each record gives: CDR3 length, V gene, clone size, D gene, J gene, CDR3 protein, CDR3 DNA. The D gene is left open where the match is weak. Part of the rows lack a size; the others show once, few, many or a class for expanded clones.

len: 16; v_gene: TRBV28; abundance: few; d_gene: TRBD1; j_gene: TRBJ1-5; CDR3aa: CASRELRTGGGQPQHF; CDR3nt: TGTGCCAGCCGTGAACTCAGGACAGGGGGCGGTCAGCCCCAGCATTTT
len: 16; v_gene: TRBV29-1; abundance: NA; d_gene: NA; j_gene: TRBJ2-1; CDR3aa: CTVEEMQGGSYNEQFF; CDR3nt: TGCACCGTTGAAGAAATGCAGGGCGGCTCCTACAATGAGCAGTTCTTC
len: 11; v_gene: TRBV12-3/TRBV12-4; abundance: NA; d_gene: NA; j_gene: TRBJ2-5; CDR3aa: CASRSLETQYF; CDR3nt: TGTGCCAGCAGGTCGCTAGAGACCCAGTACTTC
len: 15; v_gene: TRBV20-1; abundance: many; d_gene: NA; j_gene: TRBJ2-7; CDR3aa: CSATPPGPLSYEQYF; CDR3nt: TGCAGTGCTACTCCCCCAGGACCCCTCTCCTACGAGCAGTACTTC
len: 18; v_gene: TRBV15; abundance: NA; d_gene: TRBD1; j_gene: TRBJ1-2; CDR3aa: CATSRDYPDRGPVDGYPF; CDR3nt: TGTGCCACCAGCAGAGATTACCCGGACAGGGGGCCAGTTGATGGCTACCCCTTC
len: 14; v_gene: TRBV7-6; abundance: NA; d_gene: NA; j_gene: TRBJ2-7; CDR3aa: CASSFSEDLYEQYF; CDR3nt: TGTGCCAGCAGCTTCAGCGAGGACTTATACGAGCAGTACTTC
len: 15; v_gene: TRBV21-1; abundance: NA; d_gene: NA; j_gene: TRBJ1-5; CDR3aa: CASTMTGGFNQPQHF; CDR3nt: TGTGCCAGCACCATGACAGGGGGTTTCAATCAGCCCCAGCATTTT
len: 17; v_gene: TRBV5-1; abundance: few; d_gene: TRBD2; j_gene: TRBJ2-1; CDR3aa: CASSLWDGTNTYNEQFF; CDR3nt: TGCGCCAGCAGCTTATGGGACGGGACTAATACCTACAATGAGCAGTTCTTC
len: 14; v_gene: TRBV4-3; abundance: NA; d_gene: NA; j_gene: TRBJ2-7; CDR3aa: CASSPRFLSYEQYF; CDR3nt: TGCGCCAGCAGCCCCAGATTCCTCTCCTACGAGCAGTACTTC
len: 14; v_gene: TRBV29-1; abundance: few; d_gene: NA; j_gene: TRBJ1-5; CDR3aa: CSVSDRSSNQPQHF; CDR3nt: TGCAGCGTTAGTGACAGGTCTAGCAATCAGCCCCAGCATTTT
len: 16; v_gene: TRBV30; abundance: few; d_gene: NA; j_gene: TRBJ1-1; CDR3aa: CAWSGTTGQRNTEAFF; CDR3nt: TGTGCCTGGAGTGGAACGACCGGACAGAGAAACACTGAAGCTTTCTTT
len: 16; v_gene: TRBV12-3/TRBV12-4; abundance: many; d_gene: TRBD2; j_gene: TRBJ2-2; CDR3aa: CASRTPGLASAGELFF; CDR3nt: TGTGCCAGCAGGACGCCGGGACTAGCGAGCGCCGGGGAGCTGTTTTTT
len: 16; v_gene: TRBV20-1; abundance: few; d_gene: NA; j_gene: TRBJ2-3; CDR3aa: CSARAPGHSLTDTQYF; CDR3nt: TGCAGTGCTAGAGCACCGGGACACTCACTCACAGATACGCAGTATTTT
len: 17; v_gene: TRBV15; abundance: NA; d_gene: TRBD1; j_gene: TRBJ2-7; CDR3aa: CATSRGSPQGPQGEQYF; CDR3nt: TGTGCCACCAGCAGAGGCTCCCCACAGGGGCCCCAAGGGGAGCAGTACTTC
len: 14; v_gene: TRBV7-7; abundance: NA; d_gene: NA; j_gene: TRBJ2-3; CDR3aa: CASSPRDSSDTQYF; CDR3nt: TGTGCCAGCAGCCCTCGGGACTCCAGCGATACGCAGTATTTT
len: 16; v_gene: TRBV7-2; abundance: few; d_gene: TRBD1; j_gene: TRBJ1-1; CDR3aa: CASRSGQGALGTEAFF; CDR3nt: TGTGCCAGCAGATCCGGACAGGGGGCGCTGGGTACTGAAGCTTTCTTT
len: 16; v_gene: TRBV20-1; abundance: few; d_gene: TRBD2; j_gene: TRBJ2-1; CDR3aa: CSARGGLAGMFDEQFF; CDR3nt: TGCAGTGCTAGAGGAGGACTAGCGGGAATGTTCGATGAGCAGTTCTTC
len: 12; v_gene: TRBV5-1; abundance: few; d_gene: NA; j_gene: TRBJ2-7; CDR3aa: CASKDASYEQYF; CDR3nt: TGCGCCAGCAAAGACGCTTCCTACGAGCAGTACTTC
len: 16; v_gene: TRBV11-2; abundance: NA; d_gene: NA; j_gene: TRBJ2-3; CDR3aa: CASSLSRGFSTDTQYF; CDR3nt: TGTGCCAGCAGCTTAAGCAGGGGTTTTAGCACAGATACGCAGTATTTT
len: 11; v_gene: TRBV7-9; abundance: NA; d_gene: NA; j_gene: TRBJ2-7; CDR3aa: CASSSWRRWDF; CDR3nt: TGTGCCAGCAGCTCGTGGCGCCGGTGGGACTTC
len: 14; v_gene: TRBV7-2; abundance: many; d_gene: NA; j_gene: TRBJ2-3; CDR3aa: CASRRTGSTDTQYF; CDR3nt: TGTGCCAGCAGAAGGACCGGTAGCACAGATACGCAGTATTTT
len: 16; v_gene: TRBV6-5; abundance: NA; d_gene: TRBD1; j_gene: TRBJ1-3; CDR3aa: CASSYATGGSGNTIYF; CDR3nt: TGTGCCAGCAGTTACGCGACAGGGGGCTCTGGAAACACCATATATTTT
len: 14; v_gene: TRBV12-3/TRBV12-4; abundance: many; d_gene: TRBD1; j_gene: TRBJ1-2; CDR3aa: CASRDRGPEYGYTF; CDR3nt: TGTGCCAGCAGGGACAGGGGGCCAGAATATGGCTACACCTTC
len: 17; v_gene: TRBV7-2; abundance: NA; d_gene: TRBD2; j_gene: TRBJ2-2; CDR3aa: CASSSSLAGGYTGELFF; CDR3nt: TGTGCCAGCAGCTCGAGCCTAGCGGGAGGGTACACCGGGGAGCTGTTTTTT
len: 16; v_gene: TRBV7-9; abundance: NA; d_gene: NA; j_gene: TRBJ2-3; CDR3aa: CASSLPGTAVGDTQYF; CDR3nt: TGTGCCAGCAGCCTCCCAGGGACGGCGGTGGGGGATACGCAGTATTTT
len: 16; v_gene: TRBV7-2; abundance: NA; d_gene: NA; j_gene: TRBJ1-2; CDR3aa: CASSSTPSGEGRGYTF; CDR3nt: TGTGCCAGCAGCTCGACGCCCTCAGGGGAGGGACGAGGCTACACCTTC
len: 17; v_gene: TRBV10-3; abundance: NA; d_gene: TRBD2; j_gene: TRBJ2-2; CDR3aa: CAISDLGTSGNTGELFF; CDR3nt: TGTGCCATCAGTGACCTCGGAACTAGCGGTAACACCGGGGAGCTGTTTTTT
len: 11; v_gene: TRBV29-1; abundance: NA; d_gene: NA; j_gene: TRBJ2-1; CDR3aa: CSVDPSNEQFF; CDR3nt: TGCAGCGTTGACCCATCCAATGAGCAGTTCTTC
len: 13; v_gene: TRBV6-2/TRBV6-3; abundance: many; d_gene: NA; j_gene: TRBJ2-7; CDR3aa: CASSPDRDYEQYF; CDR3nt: TGTGCCAGCAGTCCTGACAGAGACTACGAGCAGTACTTC
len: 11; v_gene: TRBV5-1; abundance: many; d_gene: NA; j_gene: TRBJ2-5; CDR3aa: CASSFKETQYF; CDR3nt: TGTGCCAGCAGTTTTAAAGAGACCCAGTACTTC
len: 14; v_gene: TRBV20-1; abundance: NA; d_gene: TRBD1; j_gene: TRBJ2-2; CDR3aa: CSARRQGANGELFF; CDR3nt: TGCAGTGCTCGACGACAGGGGGCGAACGGGGAGCTGTTTTTT
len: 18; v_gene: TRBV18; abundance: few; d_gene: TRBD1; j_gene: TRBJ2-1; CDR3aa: CASSPTLSVGQGYNEQFF; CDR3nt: TGTGCCAGCTCACCGACCCTCAGCGTTGGACAGGGCTACAATGAGCAGTTCTTC
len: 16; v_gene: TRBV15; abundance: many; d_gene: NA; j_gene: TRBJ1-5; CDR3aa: CATSSLRAEGNQPQHF; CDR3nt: TGTGCCACCAGTTCTCTTCGGGCAGAGGGCAATCAGCCCCAGCATTTT
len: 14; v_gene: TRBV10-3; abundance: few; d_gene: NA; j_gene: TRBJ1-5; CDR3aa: CAISVAREDQPQHF; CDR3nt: TGTGCCATCAGTGTAGCAAGGGAAGATCAGCCCCAGCATTTT
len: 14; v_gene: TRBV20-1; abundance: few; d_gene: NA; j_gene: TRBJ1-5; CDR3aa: CSARDPFFDRPQHF; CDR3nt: TGCAGTGCTAGAGACCCTTTTTTTGATCGGCCCCAGCATTTT
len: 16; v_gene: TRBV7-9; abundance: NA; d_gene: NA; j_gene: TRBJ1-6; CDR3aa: CASSLAFGQPNSPLHF; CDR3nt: TGTGCCAGCAGCTTAGCGTTCGGGCAGCCCAACTCACCCCTCCACTTT
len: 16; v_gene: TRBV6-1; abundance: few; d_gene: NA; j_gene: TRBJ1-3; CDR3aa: CASSIDRSSSGNTIYF; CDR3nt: TGTGCCAGCAGTATAGACAGGTCGAGCTCTGGAAACACCATATATTTT
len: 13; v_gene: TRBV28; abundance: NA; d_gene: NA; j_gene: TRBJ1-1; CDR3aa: CASNIGRHTEAFF; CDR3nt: TGTGCCAGCAATATTGGGCGTCACACTGAAGCTTTCTTT
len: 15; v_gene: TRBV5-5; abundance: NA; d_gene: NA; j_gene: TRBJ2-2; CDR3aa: CASSLTYINTGELFF; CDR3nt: TGTGCCAGCAGCTTGACTTACATAAACACCGGGGAGCTGTTTTTT
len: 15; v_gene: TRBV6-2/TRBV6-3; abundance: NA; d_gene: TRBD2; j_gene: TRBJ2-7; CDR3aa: CASTYRLAGLYEQYF; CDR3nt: TGTGCCAGCACCTACAGACTAGCGGGACTCTACGAGCAGTACTTC
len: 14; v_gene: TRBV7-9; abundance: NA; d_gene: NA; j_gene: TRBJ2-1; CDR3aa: CASSTRDSNNEQFF; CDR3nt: TGTGCCAGCAGCACCCGGGACTCCAACAATGAGCAGTTCTTC
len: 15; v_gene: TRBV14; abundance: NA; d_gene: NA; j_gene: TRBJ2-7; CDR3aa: CASSQVAHGDYEQYF; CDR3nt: TGTGCCAGCAGCCAAGTCGCCCATGGGGACTACGAGCAGTACTTC
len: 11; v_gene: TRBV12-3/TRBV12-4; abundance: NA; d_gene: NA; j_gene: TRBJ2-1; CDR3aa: CASSSQHEQFF; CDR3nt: TGTGCCAGCAGTTCCCAGCATGAGCAGTTCTTC
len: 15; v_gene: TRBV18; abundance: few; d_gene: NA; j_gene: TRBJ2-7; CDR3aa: CASSPSQGLHYEQYF; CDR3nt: TGTGCCAGCTCACCTAGCCAGGGTTTGCACTACGAGCAGTACTTC
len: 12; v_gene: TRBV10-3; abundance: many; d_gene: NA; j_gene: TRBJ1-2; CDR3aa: CAISEVGDGYTF; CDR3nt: TGTGCCATCAGTGAGGTTGGGGATGGCTACACCTTC
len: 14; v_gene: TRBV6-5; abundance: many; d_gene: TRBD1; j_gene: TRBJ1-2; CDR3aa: CASSYRDRGRGYTF; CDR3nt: TGTGCCAGCAGTTACCGGGACAGGGGACGCGGCTACACCTTC
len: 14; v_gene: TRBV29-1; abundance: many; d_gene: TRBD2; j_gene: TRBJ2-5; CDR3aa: CSLRRTSGWETQYF; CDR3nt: TGCAGCCTCCGAAGGACTAGTGGATGGGAGACCCAGTACTTC
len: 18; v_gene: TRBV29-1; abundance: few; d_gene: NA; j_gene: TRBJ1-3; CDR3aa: CSVEDLGRAGLSGNTIYF; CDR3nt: TGCAGCGTTGAAGATCTTGGCAGGGCAGGACTCTCTGGAAACACCATATATTTT